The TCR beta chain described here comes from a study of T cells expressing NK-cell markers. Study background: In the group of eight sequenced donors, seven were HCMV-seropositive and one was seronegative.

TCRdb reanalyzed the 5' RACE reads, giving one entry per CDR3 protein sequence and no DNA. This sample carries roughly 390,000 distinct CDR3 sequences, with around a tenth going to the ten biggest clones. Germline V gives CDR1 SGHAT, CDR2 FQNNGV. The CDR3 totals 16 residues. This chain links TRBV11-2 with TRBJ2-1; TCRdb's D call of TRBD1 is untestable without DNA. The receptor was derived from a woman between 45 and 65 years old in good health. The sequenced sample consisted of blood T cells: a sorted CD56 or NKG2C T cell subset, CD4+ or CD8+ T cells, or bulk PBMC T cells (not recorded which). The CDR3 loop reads CASSPPGAPRRNEQFF.